These T cell receptor beta chains were read from a single sample in a study of shared clonotypes between healthy human individuals. Profiling relied on immunoSEQ multiplex PCR, and the TCRdb table lists in-frame clones only, not all of them. The table lists about 450,000 clones, roughly 85% of them singletons. The sample taken for sequencing was PBMCs. The receptor source for this set is a woman between 40 and 50 years old in good health. Some clones in this sample may be carry-over from other donors' samples. The CDR3 runs from the conserved cysteine through the conserved F or W. D genes are given only for firm matches. Where a row states a size, it is once, few, many or the class of an expanded clone; other rows omit it.

TRBJ1-1 NA TRBD1 TRBV15 TGTGCCACCAGCAGAATAGGACAGGCGGGAAAGGCTGAAGCTTTCTTT CATSRIGQAGKAEAFF
TRBJ2-3 NA NA TRBV30 TGTGCCTGGAGGGGGGCGGGGACAGATACGCAGTATTTT CAWRGAGTDTQYF
TRBJ2-1 NA TRBD2 TRBV6-1 TGTGCCAGCAGTGACCCGGTAGCGGGAAAATTCTACAATGAGCAGTTCTTC CASSDPVAGKFYNEQFF
TRBJ2-7 NA TRBD1 TRBV7-9 TGTGCCAGCAGCTACCAAGACAGGGGGAGCTCCTACGAGCAGTACTTC CASSYQDRGSSYEQYF
TRBJ2-4 NA NA TRBV7-4 TGTGCCAGCAACACAGGGTTCCCCAAAAACATTCAGTACTTC CASNTGFPKNIQYF
TRBJ2-1 few NA TRBV2 TGTGCCAGCAGTGAAGGGCGCCGAACGGGGCAGTTCTTC CASSEGRRTGQFF
TRBJ2-2 NA TRBD1 TRBV7-6 TGTGCCAGCAGCGACCGGACAGGGGCGAACACCGGGGAGCTGTTTTTT CASSDRTGANTGELFF
TRBJ1-1 NA NA TRBV4-2 TGTGCCAGCAGCGGACTTCCGGGGGGCAGGTTCACTGAAGCTTTCTTT CASSGLPGGRFTEAFF
TRBJ1-3 NA NA TRBV7-8 TGTGCCAGCAGCTTAGCGTCGGGCCTATTTGGAAACACCATATATTTT CASSLASGLFGNTIYF
TRBJ2-3 NA NA TRBV7-9 TGTGCCAGCAGCCTAGGGGCGAGAACAGGTACAGATACGCAGTATTTT CASSLGARTGTDTQYF
TRBJ2-1 NA TRBD2 TRBV5-6 TGTGCCAGCAGTCTTGCGGATGTAGCGGGCGGTAATGAGCAGTTCTTC CASSLADVAGGNEQFF
TRBJ1-4 NA NA TRBV4-2 TGTGCCAGCAGCCAAGATGCGGGGACCAGAAGGGAAAAACTGTTTTTT CASSQDAGTRREKLFF
TRBJ2-1 NA TRBD2 TRBV7-3 TGTGCCAGCAGCAACAGACTAGCGGGCGATGAGCAGTTCTTC CASSNRLAGDEQFF
TRBJ2-6 NA NA TRBV5-5 TGTGCCAGCAAACCGATTTCCGTATCTGGGGCCAACGTCCTGACTTTC CASKPISVSGANVLTF
TRBJ2-7 NA TRBD1 TRBV28 TGTGCCAGCAGCACCCCGGGACAGGCCCTCGAGCAGTACTTC CASSTPGQALEQYF
TRBJ1-2 NA NA TRBV6-5 TGTGCCAGCAGTTACTCTCCGGGTTATGGCTACACCTTC CASSYSPGYGYTF
TRBJ2-1 NA NA TRBV28 TGTGCCAGCAGTCCCGAGGGGTTAGCCCGATACAATGAGCAGTTCTTC CASSPEGLARYNEQFF
TRBJ2-1 NA NA TRBV6-5 TGTGCCAGCAGTTCGCTCGCGTCGGGGCAGTTCTTC CASSSLASGQFF
TRBJ2-5 NA TRBD2 TRBV7-2 TGTGCCAGCAGCACTAGCGGGGAGACCCAGTACTTC CASSTSGETQYF
TRBJ2-5 once NA TRBV5-1 TGCGCCAGCAGCTTGTTCGGTAGGGAGACCCAGTACTTC CASSLFGRETQYF
TRBJ1-1 many NA TRBV19 TGTGCCAGCCGACCGGGGGGGAACACTGAAGCTTTCTTT CASRPGGNTEAFF
TRBJ1-6 once NA TRBV10-2 TGCGCCAGCAGTGACGCGGTCCGTTTTTCACCCCTCCACTTT CASSDAVRFSPLHF